This T cell receptor (beta chain) was captured in a study of T-cell memory formation after mild COVID-19. Study-level information: TCR clusters showed largely donor specificity.

This clonotype has a handful of counts. Its antigen is currently unknown. Trimming removed 3 bases from V and 9 bases from J, with 7 bases in between. The CDR3 length is 11 residues. The study's findings and limits: Clones that shrank (day 15 to 85) were balanced CD4/CD8, whereas later expanders leaned CD4+. Mainly in CM and EM were contracting CD4+ clones; CD8+ were in EMRA.

TCRdb reanalysed the 5' RACE reads using MiXCR and keeps one entry per CDR3 protein. The repertoire holds about 210,000 distinct CDR3 sequences, roughly 27% seen once, with roughly an eighth in the top ten. This sequence was found in an adult woman who had mild COVID-19 (a few samples of this study predate the infection). Cell type and time point are not known. The chain has TRBV12-3 or TRBV12-4 and TRBJ2-3; D call uncertain. The sequencing sample was made of PBMCs or a T cell subset sorted from them (not recorded which). As DNA, the CDR3 is TGTGCCAGCAGTTTCGTACGGACGCAGTATTTT. This gives the protein CASSFVRTQYF.